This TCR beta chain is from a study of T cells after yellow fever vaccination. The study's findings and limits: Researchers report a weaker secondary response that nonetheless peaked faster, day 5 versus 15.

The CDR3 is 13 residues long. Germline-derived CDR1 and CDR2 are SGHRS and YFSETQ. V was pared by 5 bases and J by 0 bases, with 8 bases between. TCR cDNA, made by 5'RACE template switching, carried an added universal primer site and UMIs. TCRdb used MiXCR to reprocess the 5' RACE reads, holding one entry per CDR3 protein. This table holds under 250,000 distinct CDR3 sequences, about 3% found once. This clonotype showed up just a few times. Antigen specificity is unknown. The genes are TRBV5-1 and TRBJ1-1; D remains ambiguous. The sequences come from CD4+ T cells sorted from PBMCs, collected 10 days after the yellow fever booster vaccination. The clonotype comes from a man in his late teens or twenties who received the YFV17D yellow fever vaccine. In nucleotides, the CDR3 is TGCGCCAGCAGGGAGAACGTGAACACTGAAGCTTTCTTT. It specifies CASRENVNTEAFF.